The next 21 T cell receptor beta chains were all read from a single sample in a study of blood T cell repertoires in COVID-19. Sequencing was performed with immunoSEQ multiplex PCR; in TCRdb, only in-frame clones are kept and a portion is missing. The table has approximately 240,000 clones, approximately 90% seen once. Input material: PBMCs or T cells enriched from blood (not recorded which). The source of these receptors is a woman aged 25-40 years with acute COVID-19.

V and J are TRBV5-6 and TRBJ1-1; D is perhaps TRBD1 (6 bases). The germline V gene encodes CDR1 SGHDT and CDR2 YYEEEE. The CDR3 is made up of 13 amino acids. The V and J ends lost 4 bases and 5 bases respectively, with 12 bases between them. The CDR3 protein is CASSPQGWTEAFF. In nucleotides, the CDR3 is TGTGCCAGCAGCCCACAGGGATGGACTGAAGCTTTCTTT. Full variable domain (rest looked up from reference TRBV5-6 and TRBJ1-1): DAGVTQSPTHLIKTRGQQVTLRCSPKSGHDTVSWYQQALGQGPQFIFQYYEEEERQRGNFPDRFSGHQFPNYSSELNVNALLLGDSALYLCASSPQGWTEAFFGQGTRLTVV.

This clone was seen just once. The rearrangement joins TRBV14 to TRBJ2-7, with D unclear. Germline lookup yields CDR1 SGHDN and CDR2 FVKESK. The CDR3 loop spans 14 amino acids. Trimming left V 1 base short and J 7 bases short, with 14 bases between. Here the CDR3 reads CASSQVVAGKEQYF. CDR3 DNA sequence: TGTGCCAGCAGCCAAGTAGTGGCAGGTAAAGAGCAGTACTTC.

This chain connects TRBV12-2 to TRBJ2-1; TRBD2 was called by the table and not checked on the DNA. TRBV12-2 is marked as a pseudogene. The CDR3 loop spans 10 amino acids. The CDR3 region has the DNA TGTGCAAGTCGTCCGGGAGGGAAGTTCTTC. Its translation is CASRPGGKFF.

The V gene is TRBV28, the J gene TRBJ2-1, with TRBD1 identical over 8 bases. The trim removed 6 bases at V and 6 bases at J, leaving 7 bases unmatched. Germline V gene lookup returns CDR1 MDHEN and CDR2 SYDVKM. CDR3 size: 14 residues. CDR3 coding DNA: TGTGCCAGCAGCCCCGGGACAGGCGGCAATGAGCAGTTCTTC. Encoded protein: CASSPGTGGNEQFF.

The rearrangement links TRBV3-1 (or the pseudogene TRBV3-2) to TRBJ2-2; D is possibly TRBD2 (5 bases). Germline loops: CDR1 LGHDT, CDR2 YNNKEL (reference sequence). The CDR3 spans 15 residues. V was cut by 7 bases and J by 0 bases, with 12 bases left in between. The CDR3 region is CASTGSVANTGELFF. CDR3 nucleotides: TGTGCCAGCACGGGGTCTGTTGCGAACACCGGGGAGCTGTTTTTT.

The chain carries TRBV7-3 and TRBJ2-2; no firm D call. The V gene's germline CDR1 is SGHTA and CDR2 FQGTGA. The length of the CDR3 is 14 residues. V was pared by 5 bases and J by 1 base, with 8 bases between. The CDR3 region has the DNA TGTGCCAGCAGCCCGTCGCGGAACACCGGGGAGCTGTTTTTT. Translated, it gives CASSPSRNTGELFF.

The CDR3 is CASSQASGRGDEQFF. The CDR3 region has the DNA TGTGCCAGCAGCCAAGCCAGCGGGAGGGGAGATGAGCAGTTCTTC. The chain employs TRBV14 and TRBJ2-1; 10 bases agree with TRBD2. The CDR3 has 15 amino acids. V was pared by 1 base and J by 8 bases, with 5 bases of the junction left unmatched. Germline V gives CDR1 SGHDN, CDR2 FVKESK.

This clone was counted once. This chain connects TRBV19 to TRBJ1-2; 8 positions agree with TRBD1. V lost 8 bases and J lost 7; bases outside the gene matches: 3. Looked up from germline, CDR1 is LNHDA and CDR2 is SQIVND (reference sequence). The CDR3 is made up of 11 amino acids. CDR3 bases: TGTGCCAGTGGACAGGGAATTGGCTACACCTTC. Amino acids: CASGQGIGYTF.

The V call is TRBV12-3 or TRBV12-4, the J call TRBJ2-1; the match to TRBD1 covers 7 bases. With V trimmed by 1 base and J by 9 bases, 3 bases remained unmatched. The CDR3 has 13 residues. DNA of the CDR3: TGTGCCAGCAGTTTAGTAACAGGGGCTGAGCAGTTCTTC. This translates into CASSLVTGAEQFF.

The CDR3 loop is CASSLSQNYGYTF. CDR3 coding DNA: TGTGCCAGCAGCTTAAGTCAGAACTATGGCTACACCTTC. V and J are TRBV7-2 and TRBJ1-2; D remains unclear. Between the trimmed V and J ends, which lost 2 bases and 2 bases, there was a span of 6 bases. The CDR3 covers 13 residues. Per the germline V gene, CDR1 is SGHTA and CDR2 is FQGNSA. The full variable domain, its missing parts supplied by reference TRBV7-2 and TRBJ1-2, is GAGVSQSPSNKVTEKGKDVELRCDPISGHTALYWYRQSLGQGLEFLIYFQGNSAPDKSGLPSDRFSAERTGGSVSTLTIQRTQQEDSAVYLCASSLSQNYGYTFGSGTRLTVV.

This clone was seen just once. The chain combines TRBV6-5 with TRBJ2-7; 12 positions agree with TRBD2. The CDR3 runs 15 residues. Germline V gene sequence: CDR1 MNHEY, CDR2 SVGAGI. Trimming at V came to 6 bases and at J to 3 bases, leaving 6 bases not matched to a gene. The DNA for the CDR3 is TGTGCCAGCAGCTCGTTGACTAGCGGGAGCTACGAGCAGTACTTC. It yields the protein CASSSLTSGSYEQYF.

This clone was seen more than once but under ten times. The chain links TRBV4-2 to TRBJ2-2; possibly TRBD2 for D (5 bases). Trimming stripped 4 bases from V and 1 base from J, with 16 bases between. Germline-derived CDR1 and CDR2 are LGHNA and YNFKEQ. This CDR3 contains 17 residues. The CDR3 nucleotides read TGTGCCAGCAGCCGGAAGTCTGGAAGCGGGAACACCGGGGAGCTGTTTTTT. Protein product: CASSRKSGSGNTGELFF.

V is TRBV10-2 and J is TRBJ2-7; D might be TRBD2 (5 bases). Trimming left V 4 bases short and J 7 bases short, with 17 bases between. From germline, CDR1 is WSHSY and CDR2 SAAADI. This CDR3 has 14 residues. CDR3 bases: TGCGCCAGCAGTGGTGGACGAGGGATGTTAGAGCAGTACTTC. Translated, it gives CASSGGRGMLEQYF.

The chain is built from TRBV7-6 and TRBJ2-1; 8 bases are a match to TRBD2. The germline V gene encodes CDR1 SGHVS and CDR2 FNYEAQ. The CDR3 is 16 amino acids. V lost 1 base, J lost 6 bases, and 8 bases stayed unmatched. CDR3 in amino acids: CASSLGHGLASNEQFF. CDR3 coding DNA: TGTGCCAGCAGCTTAGGCCACGGACTAGCCTCCAATGAGCAGTTCTTC.

The V gene is TRBV7-2, the J gene TRBJ1-2; TRBD1 matches 8 bases. Germline values: CDR1 SGHTA, CDR2 FQGNSA. The CDR3 totals 16 residues. V trimming: 1 base; J trimming: 0 bases; junction bases outside the gene matches: 4. The CDR3 nucleotides read TGTGCCAGCAGCTTAGAGACAGGGGTAGCTAACTATGGCTACACCTTC. Translating it yields CASSLETGVANYGYTF.

The chain is built from TRBV7-2 and TRBJ2-5, with D hard to call. Trimming left V 6 bases short and J 5 bases short, with 16 bases between. Per germline, CDR1 SGHTA and CDR2 FQGNSA. This CDR3 has 14 residues. CDR3: CASRNVGRPETQYF. CDR3 in DNA: TGTGCCAGCAGAAACGTGGGCCGTCCGGAGACCCAGTACTTC.

The chain couples TRBV18 to TRBJ1-6; 8 bases agree with TRBD1. The CDR3 spans 17 residues. V gave up 3 bases and J gave up 5 bases; unmatched junction bases: 9. Per germline, CDR1 KGHSH and CDR2 LQKENI. CDR3 region: CASSPLPQTGDNSPLHF. CDR3 DNA: TGTGCCAGCTCACCCTTACCCCAGACAGGGGATAATTCACCCCTCCACTTT.

The chain links TRBV28 to TRBJ2-1, with D perhaps TRBD2 (7 bases). Germline CDR1 and CDR2: MDHEN and SYDVKM. The CDR3 extends over 15 amino acids. V lost 7 bases to trimming and J lost 7 bases, with 20 bases between them. The CDR3: CASTDAAGAVNEQFF. The CDR3 DNA sequence: TGTGCCAGCACCGACGCGGCGGGGGCTGTGAATGAGCAGTTCTTC.

The V gene is TRBV14, the J gene TRBJ1-6; maybe TRBD1 (5 bases). Germline V lookup: CDR1 SGHDN, CDR2 FVKESK. The CDR3 runs 16 residues. The V gene lost 1 base and the J gene lost 4 bases, with 11 bases spanning the gap. The CDR3 region is CASSQVPGTYNSPLHF. The CDR3 coding sequence is TGTGCCAGCAGCCAAGTGCCAGGGACTTATAATTCACCCCTCCACTTT.

The chain couples TRBV14 to TRBJ1-2, with 7 bases fitting TRBD1. The CDR3 loop spans 14 amino acids. Germline V gene sequence: CDR1 SGHDN, CDR2 FVKESK. Trimming took 6 bases from V and 5 from J; bases not matched to a gene: 9. CDR3 DNA sequence: TGTGCCAGCAGTCTCGGGACAGAGCCTTATGGCTACACCTTC. It specifies CASSLGTEPYGYTF. The full variable domain, in which reference TRBV14 and TRBJ1-2 provide the parts outside the CDR3, is EAGVTQFPSHSVIEKGQTVTLRCDPISGHDNLYWYRRVMGKEIKFLLHFVKESKQDESGMPNNRFLAERTGGTYSTLKVQPAELEDSGVYFCASSLGTEPYGYTFGSGTRLTVV.

This clone was seen a single time. This rearrangement joins TRBV18 to TRBJ2-1, with D possibly TRBD1 on 6 matching bases. CDR3 length: 13 residues. The germline CDR1 and CDR2 sequences are KGHSH and LQKENI. The V end lost 3 bases, the J end lost 15 bases, and 18 bases lay between the germline ends. The CDR3 spells CASSPPTGHWRFF. The DNA of the CDR3 is TGTGCCAGCTCACCGCCTACAGGGCACTGGCGGTTCTTC.